This T cell receptor (beta chain) is from a study of blood T cell repertoires in COVID-19. For the study at large: Collection of acute and convalescent COVID-19 samples took place in the United States, Italy and Spain. PBMCs, B-cell-depleted T cells, or T cells provided the cDNA or gDNA that made up the material.

In the authors' methods: Estimation of nucleated cell counts relied on the amplification of reference gene primers. Sequencing used immunoSEQ multiplex PCR; TCRdb keeps in-frame clones, though not all of them. That table is the source of V, J and clone size, and D and trimming were worked out from the DNA. This table has fewer than 350,000 clones, roughly 90% appearing once. Only a few counts were recorded for this clone. Patients at the Seattle site were enrolled during active infection and followed longitudinally. Germline loops: CDR1 SEHNR, CDR2 FQNEAQ (reference sequence). This CDR3 comprises 15 residues. Trimming cost V 1 base and J 0 bases, with 8 bases left between them.

The chain carries TRBV7-9 and TRBJ2-3, with D maybe TRBD2 (5 bases). The sequence came from a woman aged 25 to 39 with COVID-19, enrolled during active disease. The sample comprised peripheral blood. CDR3: CASSLGRISTDTQYF. For the CDR3, the DNA is TGTGCCAGCAGCTTAGGGAGGATTAGCACAGATACGCAGTATTTT.